The clone carrying this T cell receptor beta chain was detected only a few times. Its antigen is not known. This beta chain is off target for a library built for alpha chains, so its abundance means little. The data belong to a study of spatial heterogeneity in lung cancer. Turning to the study itself: Matched bulk RNA-seq yielded a T cell transcriptional module score. Counts of TCR transcripts in tumor regions correlated strongly with that score.

Study-level findings and limits: Tumor mutation count correlated with how many alpha and beta TCRs expanded intratumorally. For tumor T cells, estimated coverage reached only roughly 7% (alpha) and more than 11% (beta). As ubiquitous and regional nonsynonymous mutations varied, counts of ubiquitous and regional expanded TCRs tracked them, respectively.

This CDR3 region has 16 residues. Germline CDR1 SGHAT, CDR2 FQNNGV. V gave up 4 bases and J gave up 1 base, with 15 bases separating them. TCRdb re-analysed the 5' RACE reads in MiXCR, keeping a single row per CDR3 protein. The sample comprises 16,000 or so distinct CDR3 sequences, approximately 6.9% of which are singletons, and around 19% rests with the top ten. Time point denoted: sample taken at primary tumor resection. The rearrangement joins TRBV11-2 to TRBJ2-3; D ambiguous. This TCR came from a female donor with early-stage non-small cell lung cancer. The specimen was lung tumor tissue, collected at surgery. Here the CDR3 DNA reads TGTGCCAGCAGCTCCATCGCTACAGCACGCACAGATACGCAGTATTTT. Encoded protein: CASSSIATARTDTQYF.